The table lists the clone carrying this T cell receptor beta chain with many counts. What it binds is unknown. The CDR3 is 13 amino acids. V was cut by 3 bases and J by 5 bases, with 10 bases left in between. Germline CDR1 is SGHRS and CDR2 is YFSETQ. The data belong to a study of identical twins. Study results and caveats: Rather than following the same donors, the conclusions depended on cross-sectional statistical analysis.

TCRdb re-derived calls from the 5' RACE reads in MiXCR, one entry per CDR3 protein. Altogether about 240,000 distinct CDR3 sequences are present, roughly a tenth being singletons, with the ten largest covering approximately 11%. The rearrangement links TRBV5-1 to TRBJ2-3, with D uncertain. Sequencing was performed on memory T cells sorted from blood. The source is a man between 50 and 59 years old in good health. This chain's CDR3 is CASSSPGIDTQYF. For the CDR3, the DNA is TGCGCCAGCAGCTCGCCTGGGATAGATACGCAGTATTTT.